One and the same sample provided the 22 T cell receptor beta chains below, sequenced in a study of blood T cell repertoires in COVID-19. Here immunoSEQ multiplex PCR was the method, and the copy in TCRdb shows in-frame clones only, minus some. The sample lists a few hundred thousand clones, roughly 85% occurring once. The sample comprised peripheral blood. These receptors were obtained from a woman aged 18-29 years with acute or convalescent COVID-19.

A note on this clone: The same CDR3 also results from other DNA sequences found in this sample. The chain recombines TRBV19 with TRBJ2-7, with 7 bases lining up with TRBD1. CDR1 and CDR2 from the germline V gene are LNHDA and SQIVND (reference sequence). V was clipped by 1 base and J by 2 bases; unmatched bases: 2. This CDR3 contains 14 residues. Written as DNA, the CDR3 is TGTGCCAGTAGTATAGGGACAGGCGCCTACGAGCAGTACTTC. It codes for CASSIGTGAYEQYF.

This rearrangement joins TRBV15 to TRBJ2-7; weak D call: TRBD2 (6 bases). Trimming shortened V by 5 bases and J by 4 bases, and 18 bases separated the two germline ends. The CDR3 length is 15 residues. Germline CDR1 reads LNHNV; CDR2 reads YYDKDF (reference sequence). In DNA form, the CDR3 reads TGTGCCACCAGCGCCCGGGACTCCGGGATTTACGAGCAGTACTTC. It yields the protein CATSARDSGIYEQYF.

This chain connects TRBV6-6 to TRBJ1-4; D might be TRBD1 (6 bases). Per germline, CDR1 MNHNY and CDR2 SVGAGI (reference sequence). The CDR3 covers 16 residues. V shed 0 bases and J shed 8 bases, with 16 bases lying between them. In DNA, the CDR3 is TGTGCCAGCAGTTACTCTTCAGGGGCTAAAGGCGAAAAACTGTTTTTT. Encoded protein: CASSYSSGAKGEKLFF.

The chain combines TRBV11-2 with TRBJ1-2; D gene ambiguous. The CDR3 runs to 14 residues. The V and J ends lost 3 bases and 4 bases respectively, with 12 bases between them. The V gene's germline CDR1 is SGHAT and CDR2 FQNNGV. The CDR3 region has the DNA TGTGCCAGCAGCTTGAGGGATTTCGGCTATGGCTACACCTTC. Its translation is CASSLRDFGYGYTF. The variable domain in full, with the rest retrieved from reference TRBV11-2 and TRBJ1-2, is EAGVAQSPRYKIIEKRQSVAFWCNPISGHATLYWYQQILGQGPKLLIQFQNNGVVDDSQLPKDRFSAERLKGVDSTLKIQPAKLEDSAVYLCASSLRDFGYGYTFGSGTRLTVV.

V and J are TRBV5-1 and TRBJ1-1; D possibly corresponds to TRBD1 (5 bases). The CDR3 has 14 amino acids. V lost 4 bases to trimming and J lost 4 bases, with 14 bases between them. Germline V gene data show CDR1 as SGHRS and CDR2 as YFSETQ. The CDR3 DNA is TGCGCCAGCAGCACCTATCAGGGAGGCACTGAAGCTTTCTTT. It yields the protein CASSTYQGGTEAFF.

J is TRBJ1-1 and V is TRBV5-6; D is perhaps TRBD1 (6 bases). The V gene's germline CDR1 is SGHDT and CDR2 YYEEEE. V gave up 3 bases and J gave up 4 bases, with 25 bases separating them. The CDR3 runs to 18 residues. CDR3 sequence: CASSSILRRGRGGTEAFF. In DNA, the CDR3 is TGTGCCAGCAGCTCTATACTACGCAGGGGTCGGGGTGGCACTGAAGCTTTCTTT.

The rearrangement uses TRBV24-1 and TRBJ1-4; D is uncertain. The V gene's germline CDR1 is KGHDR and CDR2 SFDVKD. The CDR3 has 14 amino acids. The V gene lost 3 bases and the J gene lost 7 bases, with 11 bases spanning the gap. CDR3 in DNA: TGTGCCACCAGTGATCCACATGAAACTGAAAAACTGTTTTTT. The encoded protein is CATSDPHETEKLFF.

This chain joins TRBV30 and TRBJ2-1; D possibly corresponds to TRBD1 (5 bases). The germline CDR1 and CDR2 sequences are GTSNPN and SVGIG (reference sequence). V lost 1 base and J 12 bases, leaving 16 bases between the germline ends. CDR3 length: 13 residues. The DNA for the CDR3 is TGTGCCTGGAGTGCTCTGGTCGGACAAGGGCAGTTCTTC. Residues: CAWSALVGQGQFF.

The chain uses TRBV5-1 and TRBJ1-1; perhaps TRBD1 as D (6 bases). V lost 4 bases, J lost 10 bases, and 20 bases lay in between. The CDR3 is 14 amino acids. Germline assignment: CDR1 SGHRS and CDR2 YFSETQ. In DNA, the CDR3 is TGCGCCAGCAGCCCAGGCGGGGGGCCATATACAGCTTTCTTT. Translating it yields CASSPGGGPYTAFF. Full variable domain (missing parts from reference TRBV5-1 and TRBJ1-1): KAGVTQTPRYLIKTRGQQVTLSCSPISGHRSVSWYQQTPGQGLQFLFEYFSETQRNKGNFPGRFSGRQFSNSRSEMNVSTLELGDSALYLCASSPGGGPYTAFFGQGTRLTVV.

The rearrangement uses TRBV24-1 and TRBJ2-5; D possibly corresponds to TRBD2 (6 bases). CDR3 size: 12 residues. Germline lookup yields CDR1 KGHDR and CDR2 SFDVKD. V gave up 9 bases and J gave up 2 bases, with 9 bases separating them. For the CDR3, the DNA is TGTGCCACCGGGGGGACGCAAGAGACCCAGTACTTC. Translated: CATGGTQETQYF.

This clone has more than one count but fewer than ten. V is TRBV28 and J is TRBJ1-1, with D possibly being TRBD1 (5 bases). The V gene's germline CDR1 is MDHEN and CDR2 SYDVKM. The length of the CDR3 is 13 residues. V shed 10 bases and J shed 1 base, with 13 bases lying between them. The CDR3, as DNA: TGTGCCACCTTGGGGGGTTCGAACACTGAAGCTTTCTTT. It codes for CATLGGSNTEAFF.

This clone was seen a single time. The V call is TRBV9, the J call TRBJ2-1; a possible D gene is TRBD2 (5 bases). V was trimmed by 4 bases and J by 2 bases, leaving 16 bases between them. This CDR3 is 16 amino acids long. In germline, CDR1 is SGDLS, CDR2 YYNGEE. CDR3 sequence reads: CASSTPRTSAYNEQFF. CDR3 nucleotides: TGTGCCAGCAGCACCCCCCGGACTTCCGCCTACAATGAGCAGTTCTTC.

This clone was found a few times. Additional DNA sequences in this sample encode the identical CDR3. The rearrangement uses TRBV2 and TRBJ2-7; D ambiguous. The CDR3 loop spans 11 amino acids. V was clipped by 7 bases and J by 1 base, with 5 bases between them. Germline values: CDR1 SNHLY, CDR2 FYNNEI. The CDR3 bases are TGTGCCAGCATCCGGTCCTACGAGCAGTACTTC. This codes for CASIRSYEQYF. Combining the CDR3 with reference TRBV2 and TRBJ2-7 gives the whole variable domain EPEVTQTPSHQVTQMGQEVILRCVPISNHLYFYWYRQILGQKVEFLVSFYNNEISEKSEIFDDQFSVERPDGSNFTLKIRSTKLEDSAMYFCASIRSYEQYFGPGTRLTVT.

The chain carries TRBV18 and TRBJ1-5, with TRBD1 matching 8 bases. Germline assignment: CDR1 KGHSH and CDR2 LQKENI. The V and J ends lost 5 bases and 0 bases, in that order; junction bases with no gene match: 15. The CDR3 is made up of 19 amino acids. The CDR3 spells CASSSQEAGGYLSNQPQHF. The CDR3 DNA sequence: TGTGCCAGCTCATCACAGGAGGCAGGGGGCTACCTTAGCAATCAGCCCCAGCATTTT.

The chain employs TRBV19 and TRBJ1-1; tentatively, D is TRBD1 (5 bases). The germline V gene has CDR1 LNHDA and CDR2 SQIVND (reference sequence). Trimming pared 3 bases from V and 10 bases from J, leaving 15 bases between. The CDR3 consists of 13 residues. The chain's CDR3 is CASSIASAGGAFF. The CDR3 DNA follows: TGTGCCAGTAGTATCGCTTCGGCGGGGGGAGCTTTCTTT.

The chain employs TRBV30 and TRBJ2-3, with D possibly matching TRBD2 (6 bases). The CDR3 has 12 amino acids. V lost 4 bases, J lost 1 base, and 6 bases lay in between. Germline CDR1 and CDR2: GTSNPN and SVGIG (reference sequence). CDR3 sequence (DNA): TGTGCCTGGACTAGCGGCACAGATACGCAGTATTTT. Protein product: CAWTSGTDTQYF.

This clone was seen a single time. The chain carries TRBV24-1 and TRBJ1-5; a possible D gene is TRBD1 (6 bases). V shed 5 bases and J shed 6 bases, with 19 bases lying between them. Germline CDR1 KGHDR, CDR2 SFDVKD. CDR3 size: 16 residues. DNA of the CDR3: TGTGCCACCAGTGCGAGTTCGGCAGGGGCCGGTCAGCCCCAGCATTTT. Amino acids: CATSASSAGAGQPQHF.

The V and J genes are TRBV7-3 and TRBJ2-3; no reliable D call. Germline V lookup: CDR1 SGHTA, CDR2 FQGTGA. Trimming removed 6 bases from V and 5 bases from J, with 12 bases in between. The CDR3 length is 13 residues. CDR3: CASRQTSGDTQYF. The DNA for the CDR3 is TGTGCCAGCAGGCAGACGTCGGGAGATACGCAGTATTTT.

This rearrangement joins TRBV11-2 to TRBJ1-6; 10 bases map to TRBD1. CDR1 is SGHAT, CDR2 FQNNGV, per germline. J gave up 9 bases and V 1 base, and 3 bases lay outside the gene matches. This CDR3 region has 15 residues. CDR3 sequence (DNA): TGTGCCAGCAGCTTAGGACAGGGGGCAGGTTCACCCCTCCACTTT. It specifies CASSLGQGAGSPLHF. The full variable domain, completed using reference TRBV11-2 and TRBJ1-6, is EAGVAQSPRYKIIEKRQSVAFWCNPISGHATLYWYQQILGQGPKLLIQFQNNGVVDDSQLPKDRFSAERLKGVDSTLKIQPAKLEDSAVYLCASSLGQGAGSPLHFGNGTRLTVT.

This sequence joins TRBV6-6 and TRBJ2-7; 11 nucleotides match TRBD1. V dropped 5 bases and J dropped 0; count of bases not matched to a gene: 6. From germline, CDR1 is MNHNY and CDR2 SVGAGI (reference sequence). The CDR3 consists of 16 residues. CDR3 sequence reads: CASSRPGTGGSYEQYF. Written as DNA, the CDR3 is TGTGCCAGCAGTCGCCCCGGGACAGGGGGCTCCTACGAGCAGTACTTC.

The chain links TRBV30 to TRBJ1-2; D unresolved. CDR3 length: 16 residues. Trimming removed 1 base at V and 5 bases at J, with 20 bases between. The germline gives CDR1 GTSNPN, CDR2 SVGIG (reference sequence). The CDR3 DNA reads TGTGCCTGGAGTGAGCTAGGACGGGAGTTGGGGTATGGCTACACCTTC. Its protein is CAWSELGRELGYGYTF.

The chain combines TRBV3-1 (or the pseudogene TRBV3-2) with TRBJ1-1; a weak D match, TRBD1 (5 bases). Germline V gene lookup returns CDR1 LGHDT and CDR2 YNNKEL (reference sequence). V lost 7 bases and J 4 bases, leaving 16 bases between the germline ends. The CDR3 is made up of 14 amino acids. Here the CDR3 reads CASNSLGVATEAFF. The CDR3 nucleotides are TGTGCCAGCAACTCCCTAGGGGTCGCCACTGAAGCTTTCTTT.